This T cell receptor (beta chain) was retrieved from a study of blood T cell repertoires in COVID-19. Across the study: Acute-phase and convalescent COVID-19 samples originated in the United States, Italy and Spain.

CDR3 length equals 17 residues. Trimming stripped 3 bases from V and 6 bases from J, with 22 bases between. Germline V CDR1 and CDR2: LNHDA, SQIVND (reference sequence). Per the original data handling: The assay estimated nucleated cells by amplifying reference gene primers. The assay was immunoSEQ multiplex PCR, and TCRdb's table has in-frame clones only and misses some. The DNA gave D and trimming, while V, J and clone size come from that table. The repertoire holds 110,000 to 150,000 clones, with approximately 87% as singletons. The source material was peripheral blood. The clonotype comes from a human donor in a cohort sampled during active COVID-19. The chain is built from TRBV19 and TRBJ2-3, with a possible D match to TRBD2 (6 bases). CDR3 in amino acids: CASSMRRDVPARDTQYF. The CDR3 coding sequence is TGTGCCAGTAGTATGAGGAGGGACGTCCCGGCCCGCGATACGCAGTATTTT.